Listed below are T cell receptor beta chains from one sample, sequenced in a study of OX40 agonist ivuxolimab in advanced cancers. Clones were sequenced by immunoSEQ multiplex PCR, and TCRdb holds only the in-frame ones, with some missing. The sample lists around 2,200 clones, just under 85% occurring once. The source material was CD4+ or CD8+ T cells sorted from blood, sampled in a trial of the OX40 agonist ivuxolimab. The receptors were sampled from an adult with an advanced solid tumor such as melanoma, head and neck, liver or kidney cancer. Each CDR3 is given with its conserved first and last residue. D genes are given only for firm matches. Size is stated for part of the rows, as once, few or many counts, or as a class when the clone is expanded.

cdr3_aa cdr3_nt j_call d_call v_call clone_size
CASSQGFVEGEQFF TGTGCCAGCAGCCAAGGGTTTGTCGAGGGTGAGCAGTTCTTC TRBJ2-1 - TRBV4-2 once
CASSYGADNQPQHF TGTGCCAGCAGTTACGGGGCTGACAATCAGCCCCAGCATTTT TRBJ1-5 - TRBV27 -
CASSEGGVYEQYF TGTGCCAGCAGTGAAGGAGGAGTCTACGAGCAGTACTTC TRBJ2-7 - TRBV6-1 -
CASSYTETGELFF TGTGCCAGCAGTTACACTGAGACCGGGGAGCTGTTTTTT TRBJ2-2 - TRBV6-5 -
CASSILDNNQPQHF TGTGCCAGTAGTATTCTGGACAACAATCAGCCCCAGCATTTT TRBJ1-5 - TRBV19 -
CASSFAGQGFNEQFF TGTGCCAGCAGCTTCGCCGGACAGGGATTCAATGAGCAGTTCTTC TRBJ2-1 TRBD1 TRBV5-6 -
CASSGWGGRGEQYF TGTGCCAGCAGCGGCTGGGGGGGCCGGGGCGAGCAGTACTTC TRBJ2-7 - TRBV7-6 -
CSVAGDNTEAFF TGCAGCGTTGCAGGAGATAACACTGAAGCTTTCTTT TRBJ1-1 - TRBV29-1 -
CASSDRGLVYGYTF TGTGCCAGCAGTGACAGGGGGCTAGTCTATGGCTACACCTTC TRBJ1-2 TRBD1 TRBV2 -
CASSLVWGRAYEQYF TGCGCCAGCAGCTTGGTCTGGGGACGCGCCTACGAGCAGTACTTC TRBJ2-7 - TRBV5-1 -
CASSEGLAAYNEQFF TGTGCCAGCAGTGAAGGTCTAGCGGCGTACAATGAGCAGTTCTTC TRBJ2-1 TRBD2 TRBV2 -
CAINEEDRADYGYTF TGTGCCATCAATGAAGAGGACAGGGCGGACTATGGCTACACCTTC TRBJ1-2 TRBD1 TRBV10-3 -
CASSLGTVVSNQPQHF TGTGCCAGCAGCTTGGGGACAGTGGTTAGCAATCAGCCCCAGCATTTT TRBJ1-5 - TRBV5-6 few
CASSQVRANTEAFF TGCGCCAGCAGCCAAGTGCGGGCGAACACTGAAGCTTTCTTT TRBJ1-1 - TRBV4-1 -
CASSPGPKGYTF TGTGCCAGCAGCCCCGGACCAAAAGGCTACACCTTC TRBJ1-2 - TRBV7-9 -